The 27 T cell receptor beta chains listed next were all sequenced from one sample in a study of tumor-infiltrating lymphocytes in primary liver carcinoma (dated by TCRdb to the late 2010s). Total RNA and DNA were co-extracted without cell sorting from about 19-30 mg of bulk tissue using the AllPrep DNA/RNA mini kit. The data were produced on an Illumina HiSeq 2500. Starting from approximately 460 ng total RNA, TCRbeta-specific cDNA was produced by reverse transcription with a constant-region primer and ProtoScript II reverse transcriptase. Construction of the TCRbeta libraries relied on three nested rounds of multiplex PCR, following a slightly modified ARM-PCR procedure. Multiplex TRBV1-TRBV30 forward primers and a Cbeta reverse primer were used in the first two PCR rounds, each of which was run for approximately 10 cycles. TCRdb passed the public sequencing reads through fastp at Q25 and MiXCR, retaining productive beta sequences. Under each unique CDR3 protein, matching rows form one entry showing the most common genes and DNA. Within this sample are 150,000 to 200,000 distinct CDR3 sequences, with 85% of them counted one time only. The ten largest account for about a sixth of the sample.

Input material: tumor tissue from primary liver carcinoma. Receptors originate from a middle-aged man with primary liver carcinoma and hepatitis B virus infection.

Regarding this clonotype: In this CDR3 the conserved last residue, phenylalanine or tryptophan, is missing, so a read error is likely. The chain links TRBV12-3 or TRBV12-4 to TRBJ2-3; no firm D call. Deletions cut 11 bases from V and 0 bases from J, with 6 bases between. This CDR3 has 11 residues. CDR3 bases: TGTGCCTTTCGGAGCACAGATACGCAGTATTTA. Its protein product is CAFRSTDTQYL.

A word on this clonotype: An end of the junction differs from the germline gene, which may be a read error. The chain carries TRBV5-1 and TRBJ1-2; 11 bases line up with TRBD1. Germline V gene sequence: CDR1 SGHRS, CDR2 YFSETQ. The CDR3 extends over 14 amino acids. CDR3 sequence: CASSPWTGGDGYAF. CDR3 sequence (DNA): TGCGCTAGCAGCCCTTGGACAGGGGGCGATGGCTACGCCTTC. Full variable domain (rest looked up from reference TRBV5-1 and TRBJ1-2): KAGVTQTPRYLIKTRGQQVTLSCSPISGHRSVSWYQQTPGQGLQFLFEYFSETQRNKGNFPGRFSGRQFSNSRSEMNVSTLELGDSALYLCASSPWTGGDGYAFGSGTRLTVV.

As to this clonotype: Here the CDR3 omits its conserved ending phenylalanine or tryptophan, so a read error is the likely source. V and J are TRBV4-2 and TRBJ2-3; D tentatively fits TRBD1 or TRBD2 (5 bases each). V lost 8 bases to trimming and J lost 0 bases, with 15 bases between them. Germline V lookup: CDR1 LGHNA, CDR2 YNFKEQ. The CDR3 spans 15 residues. CDR3 in DNA: TGTGCCAGCGGCGGTTTTGAGGGGAGCACAGATACGCAGTATCTT. Its protein product is CASGGFEGSTDTQYL.

This clonotype was seen only once. The chain links TRBV6-6 to TRBJ2-1; D perhaps matches TRBD2 (6 bases). Germline CDR1 and CDR2: MNHNY and SVGAGI (reference sequence). The CDR3 contains 15 residues. CDR3 loop: CANSYSEETGDEQFF. The CDR3 DNA follows: TGTGCTAACAGTTACTCTGAAGAGACGGGAGATGAGCAGTTCTTC.

Concerning this clonotype: At one end, the junction sequence differs from germline, possibly due to a read error. V usage is TRBV7-8 and J usage is TRBJ2-1, with 9 bases identical to TRBD2. This CDR3 region has 17 residues. Germline assignment: CDR1 SGHVS and CDR2 FQNEAQ. The CDR3 DNA sequence: TGTGCCAGCAGCTTCTTAGCGGGAGTGCCGGTTTCCAATGACCAGTTCTTC. Translation: CASSFLAGVPVSNDQFF.

V usage is TRBV29-1 and J usage is TRBJ2-1; maybe TRBD2 (6 bases). The germline V gene has CDR1 SQVTM and CDR2 ANQGSEA. The CDR3 is made up of 15 amino acids. The germline V and J ends were trimmed by 4 bases and 5 bases, with 18 bases remaining between them. CDR3 sequence (DNA): TGCAGCGTTGGACTATCGGGAGCGTTCCACAATGAGCAGTTCTTC. It encodes CSVGLSGAFHNEQFF.

About this clonotype itself: One end of the junction varies from germline; a read error may be responsible. V is TRBV11-2 and J is TRBJ2-1; 11 nucleotides agree with TRBD2. Germline assignment: CDR1 SGHAT and CDR2 FQNNGV. CDR3 size: 16 residues. CDR3: CASIYPGTSGSNEQSF. CDR3 nucleotides: TGTGCCAGCATCTATCCCGGGACTAGCGGTAGCAATGAGCAGTCCTTC.

This clonotype turned up a few times. This may be a read error: a much more frequent sequence differs by one nucleotide. The V and J genes are TRBV12-3 or TRBV12-4 and TRBJ2-7; 14 bases line up with TRBD2. The CDR3 contains 16 residues. The trim removed 4 bases at V and 4 bases at J, leaving 6 bases unmatched. The CDR3 here is CASSSGTSGGGYEQYF. CDR3 DNA: TGTGCCAGCAGTTCCGGGACTAGCGGGGGTGGTTACGAGCAGTACTTC.

A word on this clonotype: The junction differs from germline at one of its ends, possibly a read error. V gene TRBV2 combines with J gene TRBJ2-3; no firm D call. This CDR3 region has 14 residues. CDR1 is SNHLY and CDR2 is FYNNEI in the germline V gene. CDR3 in DNA: TGTGCCAGCAACGAGTGGGATGACACAGATAGGCAGTATTTT. This encodes CASNEWDDTDRQYF.

In regard to this clonotype: One end of the junction is discordant with germline, which a read error may explain. The chain recombines TRBV11-1 with TRBJ2-1; D unresolved. There are 12 residues in the CDR3. Germline V CDR1 and CDR2: SGHAT, FQDESV (reference sequence). The chain's CDR3 is CASSRVVGKHFF. CDR3 in DNA: TGTGCCAGCAGCAGGGTAGTGGGTAAGCACTTCTTC.

About this clonotype itself: It is likely a read error, because the conserved phenylalanine at the end of the CDR3 is missing. The rearrangement links TRBV4-3 to TRBJ1-1; D is undetermined. Germline V gene data show CDR1 as LGHNA and CDR2 as YSLEER. CDR3 length: 13 residues. The CDR3 reads CVSSRYMNTEAFS. CDR3 coding DNA: TGCGTCAGCAGCCGATACATGAACACTGAAGCTTTCTCT.

The chain carries TRBV11-2 and TRBJ2-1; no reliable D call. The CDR3 is made up of 13 amino acids. Germline V gene data show CDR1 as SGHAT and CDR2 as FQNNGV. Trimming removed 5 bases at V and 14 bases at J, with 19 bases between. The CDR3 loop is CASSPELYNEKFF. CDR3 DNA: TGTGCCAGCAGCCCAGAATTATACAACGAGAAGTTCTTC. The complete variable domain, with remaining parts taken from reference TRBV11-2 and TRBJ2-1, reads EAGVAQSPRYKIIEKRQSVAFWCNPISGHATLYWYQQILGQGPKLLIQFQNNGVVDDSQLPKDRFSAERLKGVDSTLKIQPAKLEDSAVYLCASSPELYNEKFFGPGTRLTVL.

As concerns this clonotype: Its ends do not fully match the called genes, so a read error is possible. Here the CDR3 DNA reads TGTGTCAGCAGCCAAACCCGGGGCACAACCGGGGAGTTGTTTTTT. It encodes CVSSQTRGTTGELFF. The chain combines TRBV4-2 with TRBJ2-2; TRBD1 or TRBD2 may be the D gene (5 bases each). The CDR3 is 15 residues long. Germline V CDR1 and CDR2: LGHNA, YNFKEQ.

About this clonotype: Here the CDR3 omits its conserved ending phenylalanine or tryptophan, so a read error is the likely source. The DNA is omitted, as the CDR3 cannot be located on it reliably, and the CDR3 follows TCRdb's listing. The J gene is TRBJ2-3, the V gene TRBV29-1; TRBD2 is taken as the D call from the table, unchecked against the DNA. Germline V CDR1 and CDR2: SQVTM, ANQGSEA. The CDR3 length equals 12 residues, ends included. The CDR3 region is CSVVSGADTPYY.

A remark on this clonotype: This CDR3 is missing its conserved last phenylalanine or tryptophan, likely due to a read error. CDR3 bases: TGTGCCAGCAGCTTGCTTCCACGCGAAGGAGAGCAGTACTTG. Translating it yields CASSLLPREGEQYL. The chain has TRBV5-5 and TRBJ2-7; D is unresolved. The V end was cut by 1 base, the J end by 7 bases, with 15 bases between. The CDR3 consists of 14 residues. Germline CDR1 is SGHKS and CDR2 is YYEKEE (reference sequence).

Of note for this clonotype: Given a much more abundant clone one base away, this may be a read error. The V gene is TRBV28, the J gene TRBJ1-1; D is unresolved. CDR3 length equals 13 residues. CDR1 is MDHEN and CDR2 is SYDVKM in the germline V gene. Written as DNA, the CDR3 is TGTGCCAGCAGCCTAGTCGGGAGGACTGAAGATTTCTTT. It codes for CASSLVGRTEDFF.

On this clonotype: A junction boundary mismatches the germline segment, possibly from a read error. The chain recombines TRBV12-3 or TRBV12-4 with TRBJ2-7; TRBD1 aligns across 8 bases. CDR3 length equals 13 residues. The CDR3 DNA is TGTGCCAGCAGTTGGACAGGGTACTACGAACAGTCCTTC. It translates to CASSWTGYYEQSF.

As for this clonotype: A junction boundary mismatches the germline segment, possibly from a read error. This chain links TRBV14 with TRBJ2-6; D possibly corresponds to TRBD1 (5 bases). The CDR3 length is 15 residues. Germline assignment: CDR1 SGHDN and CDR2 FVKESK. In DNA form, the CDR3 reads TGTGCCAGCAGCCAAGACGCAGCTGGGGCCAACATCCTGACTTTC. Translated: CASSQDAAGANILTF.

This clonotype has at least ten counts. This chain uses TRBV7-9 with TRBJ1-6, with D uncertain. The germline V gene encodes CDR1 SEHNR and CDR2 FQNEAQ (reference sequence). The V gene lost 1 base and the J gene lost 8 bases, with 3 bases spanning the gap. This CDR3 has 12 amino acids. CDR3 protein: CASSLGDSPLHF. CDR3 DNA sequence: TGTGCCAGCAGCTTAGGGGATTCACCCCTCCACTTT.

In the case of this clonotype: Sequence at one end of the junction differs from germline and may be a read error. The chain joins TRBV4-1 to TRBJ2-3; 11 bases are shared with TRBD2. Germline CDR1 MGHRA, CDR2 YSYEKL. CDR3 length equals 16 residues. The CDR3 here is CASSQETSGSANTQYF. The DNA for the CDR3 is TGCGCCAGCAGTCAAGAAACTAGCGGGAGTGCAAATACGCAGTATTTT.

Details on this clonotype: This likely comes from a read error, as the CDR3 has no conserved phenylalanine or tryptophan at its end. The chain uses TRBV4-3 and TRBJ1-6, with D uncertain. This CDR3 has 16 amino acids. Germline-derived CDR1 and CDR2 are LGHNA and YSLEER. V lost 3 bases to trimming and J lost 5 bases, with 14 bases between them. In DNA, the CDR3 is TGCGCCAGCAGCCATACACAAACCGTCGATAATTCACCCCTCCACTAT. Its translation: CASSHTQTVDNSPLHY.

The gene calls are TRBV7-2 and TRBJ2-3; maybe TRBD2 (6 bases). Germline V lookup: CDR1 SGHTA, CDR2 FQGNSA. The CDR3 runs 15 residues. Deletions cut 2 bases from V and 5 bases from J, with 14 bases between. This chain's CDR3 is CASSLSSGPIDTQYF. CDR3 DNA: TGTGCCAGCAGCTTATCCAGCGGGCCGATAGATACGCAGTATTTT.

Points on this clonotype: At one of its ends the junction is not consistent with the germline gene, which may arise from a read error. The genes are TRBV4-2 and TRBJ2-6; tentative D call: TRBD2 (6 bases). From germline, CDR1 is LGHNA and CDR2 YNFKEQ. The CDR3 is 18 residues long. The CDR3 region has the DNA TGTTCCAGCAGCCAAGACCATCGGGGGAGCTCTGGGGCCAACGTCCTGACTTTC. It yields the protein CSSSQDHRGSSGANVLTF.

This clonotype was detected a few times. This chain uses TRBV6-1 with TRBJ2-1, with 7 bases matching TRBD2. The CDR3 length is 15 residues. Germline CDR1 MNHNS, CDR2 SASEGT. V dropped 9 bases and J dropped 10; count of bases not matched to a gene: 18. CDR3 sequence: CASSTGSSGQWEQFF. CDR3 sequence (DNA): TGTGCCAGTAGTACCGGGTCTAGCGGCCAATGGGAGCAGTTCTTC.

Concerning this clonotype: The junction shows a germline mismatch at one end, possibly a read error. The gene calls are TRBV5-1 and TRBJ2-1, with 10 bases that match TRBD1. The germline V gene encodes CDR1 SGHRS and CDR2 YFSETQ. CDR3 length equals 17 residues. For the CDR3, the DNA is TGCACCAGCAGCTACGCCGGGACAGGGGTAGGTTGGAATGATCAGTTCTTC. The encoded protein is CTSSYAGTGVGWNDQFF.

The J gene is TRBJ2-1, the V gene TRBV2; D assignment may be TRBD1 or TRBD2 (5 bases each). V lost 0 bases and J 2 bases, leaving 17 bases between the germline ends. Germline V gene lookup returns CDR1 SNHLY and CDR2 FYNNEI. The length of the CDR3 is 18 residues. CDR3 in DNA: TGTGCCAGCAGTGAAGCAGGTCTGGGGGTGATCACCTACAATGAGCAGTTCTTC. As protein: CASSEAGLGVITYNEQFF.

Regarding this clonotype: A junction end diverges from the germline sequence, so it may reflect a read error. The J gene is TRBJ2-7, the V gene TRBV29-1, with a tentative D call TRBD2 (5 bases). CDR1 and CDR2 (germline): SQVTM, ANQGSEA. CDR3 length: 13 amino acids. The CDR3 DNA follows: TGCAGCGTAACCGGCACGGGGATGGGAGAGCTGTACTTC. Translation: CSVTGTGMGELYF.